Shown below are 20 T cell receptor beta chains from a single sample sequenced in a study of OX40 agonist ivuxolimab in advanced cancers. TCRdb's copy holds only in-frame clones and misses some; the assay was immunoSEQ multiplex PCR. The sample has more than 85,000 clones, over 75% seen once. The sample here was CD4+ or CD8+ T cells sorted from blood, taken in a trial of the OX40 agonist ivuxolimab. The source of these receptors is an adult with an advanced solid tumor such as melanoma, head and neck, liver or kidney cancer.

CDR3 DNA: TGTGCCAGCAGCCCCCGGCAGGTGGGCACCGGGGAGCTGTTTTTT. Amino acid sequence: CASSPRQVGTGELFF. The chain recombines TRBV7-2 with TRBJ2-2; D unresolved. Trimming removed 5 bases at V and 4 bases at J, with 14 bases between. This CDR3 has 15 residues. Germline CDR1 SGHTA, CDR2 FQGNSA.

The chain links TRBV7-3 to TRBJ2-2; 9 nucleotides align to TRBD2. V trimming: 10 bases; J trimming: 3 bases; junction bases outside the gene matches: 21. Germline V gene sequence: CDR1 SGHTA, CDR2 FQGTGA. CDR3 size: 19 residues. The chain's CDR3 is CATPIGGGRAPADTGELFF. The DNA for the CDR3 is TGTGCCACCCCCATCGGGGGCGGGAGGGCTCCAGCCGACACCGGGGAGCTGTTTTTT.

The chain recombines TRBV7-2 with TRBJ2-7; D is perhaps TRBD1 (6 bases). V was clipped by 6 bases and J by 6 bases, with 18 bases between them. Germline-derived CDR1 and CDR2 are SGHTA and FQGNSA. The CDR3 contains 14 residues. In DNA, the CDR3 is TGTGCCAGCAGTCGCGACAGGCCGAGACGCGAGCAGTACTTC. This sequence encodes CASSRDRPRREQYF.

J is TRBJ2-2 and V is TRBV5-4, with unresolved D. The germline CDR1 and CDR2 sequences are SGHNT and YYREEE (reference sequence). Trimming left V 2 bases short and J 0 bases short, with 8 bases between. This CDR3 has 15 amino acids. CDR3 sequence reads: CASSFAAANTGELFF. In nucleotides, the CDR3 is TGTGCCAGCAGCTTTGCAGCCGCGAACACCGGGGAGCTGTTTTTT.

V and J are TRBV5-1 and TRBJ1-2; 7 bases line up with TRBD1. The CDR3 covers 13 residues. Unmatched junction bases numbered 8, after V lost 5 bases and J lost 7 bases. CDR1 is SGHRS, CDR2 YFSETQ, per germline. DNA of the CDR3: TGCGCCAGCAGGCCCAGGGGGGATGGTGGCTACACCTTC. It translates to CASRPRGDGGYTF.

The chain recombines TRBV10-3 with TRBJ2-5; D gene unclear. This CDR3 has 13 amino acids. V was cut by 4 bases and J by 1 base, with 7 bases left in between. In germline, CDR1 is ENHRY, CDR2 SYGVKD. Here the CDR3 DNA reads TGTGCCATCAGTGCAGGCCCCCAAGAGACCCAGTACTTC. This codes for CAISAGPQETQYF.

The V call is TRBV15, the J call TRBJ1-2; TRBD1 aligns across 8 bases. Germline V gene data show CDR1 as LNHNV and CDR2 as YYDKDF (reference sequence). V was clipped by 3 bases and J by 3 bases; unmatched bases: 12. This CDR3 region has 17 residues. CDR3 bases: TGTGCCACCAGCAGGAGGGGACAGGCTTGGAGAGACTATGGCTACACCTTC. Amino acids: CATSRRGQAWRDYGYTF.

The chain recombines TRBV6-1 with TRBJ1-5, with D perhaps matching TRBD1 (5 bases). The germline CDR1 and CDR2 sequences are MNHNS and SASEGT. The CDR3 totals 13 residues. V was pared by 6 bases and J by 2 bases, with 8 bases between. The CDR3 sequence: CASRGDGNQPQHF. In DNA form, the CDR3 reads TGTGCCAGCAGAGGGGACGGCAATCAGCCCCAGCATTTT.

This chain joins TRBV11-2 and TRBJ2-7; 7 bases agree with TRBD2. CDR1 and CDR2 from the germline V gene are SGHAT and FQNNGV. V gave up 0 bases and J gave up 1 base; unmatched junction bases: 9. The length of the CDR3 is 17 residues. CDR3 in amino acids: CASSLDLWASGSYEQYF. CDR3 coding DNA: TGTGCCAGCAGCTTAGATCTATGGGCTAGCGGATCCTACGAGCAGTACTTC.

The gene calls are TRBV11-2 and TRBJ1-1, with no clear D. The germline CDR1 and CDR2 sequences are SGHAT and FQNNGV. Trimming stripped 4 bases from V and 1 base from J, with 7 bases between. This CDR3 region has 13 residues. The CDR3 reads CASSSKTNTEAFF. CDR3 in DNA: TGTGCCAGCAGCTCCAAAACGAACACTGAAGCTTTCTTT.

Note on this clone: The junction departs from the called germline gene at one end, perhaps through a read error. The V gene is TRBV6-6, the J gene TRBJ2-5, with D perhaps matching TRBD1 (5 bases). There are 14 residues in the CDR3. The germline gives CDR1 MNHNY, CDR2 SVGAGI (reference sequence). In nucleotides, the CDR3 is TGTGCCAGCAGTTATGGGGCAGGGCAAGGGACCCAGTACTTC. Its translation: CASSYGAGQGTQYF.

The chain links TRBV9 to TRBJ1-5, with D perhaps matching TRBD1 (6 bases). CDR3 length: 15 amino acids. V lost 3 bases to trimming and J lost 2 bases, with 12 bases between them. Per the germline V gene, CDR1 is SGDLS and CDR2 is YYNGEE. CDR3 DNA: TGTGCCAGCAGCGAGGACAGTAGGGGCAATCAGCCCCAGCATTTT. Its translation is CASSEDSRGNQPQHF.

For this clone: Its ends do not fully match the called genes, so a read error is possible. The rearrangement joins TRBV28 to TRBJ2-2; D ambiguous. Germline loops: CDR1 MDHEN, CDR2 SYDVKM. The CDR3 has 14 residues. The CDR3 DNA reads TGTGCCAGCAGATTATCACTACTCACCGGGGAGCTGTTTTTT. Protein product: CASRLSLLTGELFF.

The chain is built from TRBV5-1 and TRBJ1-4, with a tentative D call TRBD1 (6 bases). Per the germline V gene, CDR1 is SGHRS and CDR2 is YFSETQ. Trimming shortened V by 4 bases and J by 0 bases, and 13 bases separated the two germline ends. There are 16 residues in the CDR3. The CDR3 DNA sequence: TGCGCCAGCAGCCTAAGTACAGGGACAACTAATGAAAAACTGTTTTTT. It is translated as CASSLSTGTTNEKLFF. Supplemented by reference TRBV5-1 and TRBJ1-4, the full variable domain reads KAGVTQTPRYLIKTRGQQVTLSCSPISGHRSVSWYQQTPGQGLQFLFEYFSETQRNKGNFPGRFSGRQFSNSRSEMNVSTLELGDSALYLCASSLSTGTTNEKLFFGSGTQLSVL.

The chain's CDR3 is CASSLDGGLGGYTF. CDR3 coding DNA: TGTGCCAGCAGCTTAGATGGGGGGTTGGGTGGCTACACCTTC. The V call is TRBV7-2, the J call TRBJ1-2; the D gene is possibly TRBD1 (5 bases). From germline, CDR1 is SGHTA and CDR2 FQGNSA. V shed 1 base and J shed 7 bases, with 13 bases lying between them. The CDR3 covers 14 residues.

V gene TRBV6-5 combines with J gene TRBJ2-7; the match to TRBD2 covers 12 bases. The CDR3 is 15 residues long. V lost 6 bases, J lost 4 bases, and 7 bases stayed unmatched. Germline lookup yields CDR1 MNHEY and CDR2 SVGAGI. The CDR3 here is CASRVTSGSQYEQYF. CDR3 DNA sequence: TGTGCCAGCAGGGTGACTAGCGGGAGTCAATACGAGCAGTACTTC.

The chain links TRBV5-8 to TRBJ2-2; 9 bases agree with TRBD2. The V gene's germline CDR1 is SGHTS and CDR2 YDEGEE. This CDR3 spans 17 amino acids. The V segment lost 1 base and the J segment 6 bases; nucleotides outside the gene matches: 10. In DNA, the CDR3 is TGTGCCAGCAGCTTGAATATAATAAGCGGGAGGTCCGGGGAGCTGTTTTTT. It specifies CASSLNIISGRSGELFF. The variable domain in full, with the rest retrieved from reference TRBV5-8 and TRBJ2-2, is EAGVTQSPTHLIKTRGQQATLRCSPISGHTSVYWYQQALGLGLQFLLWYDEGEERNRGNFPPRFSGRQFPNYSSELNVNALELEDSALYLCASSLNIISGRSGELFFGEGSRLTVL.

The CDR3 spells CAISESLAGPGNNEQFF. The CDR3, as DNA: TGTGCCATCAGTGAGTCGCTAGCGGGACCGGGTAACAATGAGCAGTTCTTC. V gene TRBV10-3 combines with J gene TRBJ2-1, with 9 bases matching TRBD2. The CDR3 spans 17 residues. The germline CDR1 and CDR2 sequences are ENHRY and SYGVKD. The V gene end was trimmed by 0 bases and the J gene end by 5 bases; junction bases not matched to a gene: 8.

This clone appeared a single time. The chain carries TRBV10-1 and TRBJ2-7; D is unresolved. Germline-derived CDR1 and CDR2 are WNHNN and SYGVQD (reference sequence). V lost 4 bases and J 3 bases, leaving 19 bases between the germline ends. The CDR3 totals 16 residues. CDR3 in amino acids: CASSGFYLTPLYEQYF. Here the CDR3 DNA reads TGCGCCAGCAGTGGATTCTACTTAACCCCTCTCTACGAGCAGTACTTC.

This clone was picked up a small number of times. This chain links TRBV4-2 with TRBJ2-1; TRBD2 aligns across 8 bases. J gave up 0 bases and V 4 bases, and 5 bases lay outside the gene matches. This CDR3 has 16 amino acids. Germline V gene lookup returns CDR1 LGHNA and CDR2 YNFKEQ. CDR3 in DNA: TGTGCCAGCAGCCGCATAGCGGGAAGCTCCTACAATGAGCAGTTCTTC. Translated: CASSRIAGSSYNEQFF.